These 23 T cell receptor beta chains were sequenced from one sample in a study of CD8+CD57+ T cells in acquired aplastic anemia. Profiling of TCR beta VDJ combinations and CDR3 sequences used genomic DNA as template. MiXCR, run by TCRdb on the reads, gives a single entry per CDR3 protein. The data show a few hundred thousand distinct CDR3 sequences, 34% seen once. The specimen was sorted CD4+, CD8+, or CD8+CD57+ T cells (not recorded which) from PBMCs. The receptors come from a human donor in good health, serving as a control.

This clonotype has ten or more counts. V and J are TRBV4-1 and TRBJ1-2; tentative D call: TRBD1 (5 bases). Trimming pared 0 bases from V and 3 bases from J, leaving 8 bases between. CDR1 and CDR2 (germline): MGHRA, YSYEKL. The CDR3 is 14 amino acids. The DNA for the CDR3 is TGCGCCAGCAGCCAAGATAGACAGTACTATGGCTACACCTTC. Protein sequence: CASSQDRQYYGYTF.

This clonotype was observed at least ten times. The V gene is TRBV2, the J gene TRBJ1-5; D remains unclear. Germline assignment: CDR1 SNHLY and CDR2 FYNNEI. V shed 4 bases and J shed 6 bases, with 10 bases lying between them. The CDR3 extends over 13 amino acids. The CDR3 nucleotides read TGTGCCAGCAGTGCTAGGGTAGGTCAGCCCCAGCATTTT. The encoded protein is CASSARVGQPQHF.

The chain uses TRBV7-9 and TRBJ2-1; D uncertain. V lost 8 bases and J 4 bases, leaving 12 bases between the germline ends. Germline V gives CDR1 SEHNR, CDR2 FQNEAQ (reference sequence). The CDR3 has 13 amino acids. The CDR3 protein is CASSPRQYNEQFF. The CDR3 region has the DNA TGTGCCAGCTCACCAAGGCAGTACAATGAGCAGTTCTTC.

This clonotype was counted a few times. The rearrangement uses TRBV20-1 and TRBJ1-3; D perhaps matches TRBD1 (6 bases). Trimming stripped 3 bases from V and 3 bases from J, with 15 bases between. The CDR3 has 15 amino acids. Germline CDR1 DFQATT, CDR2 SNEGSKA (reference sequence). CDR3 region: CSASPQGNYGNTIYF. DNA for the CDR3: TGCAGTGCTAGTCCACAGGGAAATTATGGAAACACCATATATTTT.

This clonotype was found once. The rearrangement joins TRBV20-1 to TRBJ2-3, with D possibly being TRBD1 (6 bases). The CDR3 consists of 15 residues. With 2 bases removed from V and 5 bases from J, the gap between germline ends came to 17 bases. Germline V gene sequence: CDR1 DFQATT, CDR2 SNEGSKA (reference sequence). CDR3 in amino acids: CSARNSRGDGDTQYF. CDR3 nucleotides: TGCAGTGCTAGAAATTCCAGGGGCGACGGAGATACGCAGTATTTT.

The sample holds a few counts of this clonotype. The chain is built from TRBV4-2 and TRBJ2-3; D may be TRBD2 (6 bases). Trimming took 1 base from V and 5 from J, leaving 10 bases between them. The germline V gene has CDR1 LGHNA and CDR2 YNFKEQ. This CDR3 region has 14 residues. CDR3 coding DNA: TGTGCCAGCAGCCAAGCGGGAGTGATAGATACGCAGTATTTT. Its translation: CASSQAGVIDTQYF.

A word on this clonotype: A much larger clone lies a single base off, so this may be a read error. V is TRBV7-4 and J is TRBJ2-1; unclear D gene. The CDR3 covers 11 residues. The germline V gene encodes CDR1 SGHVT and CDR2 SQSDAQ. The CDR3 reads CASSAYNEQLF. CDR3 DNA sequence: TGTGCCAGCAGCGCATACAATGAGCAGCTCTTC.

This clonotype has ten or more counts. This chain links TRBV3-1 with TRBJ1-2; 10 bases map to TRBD1. Germline V gene sequence: CDR1 LGHDT, CDR2 YNNKEL (reference sequence). Trimming removed 5 bases from V and 2 bases from J; junction bases left unmatched: 5. The CDR3 is 15 amino acids. CDR3 coding DNA: TGTGCCAGCAGCAGGACAGGGGGTCGAAACTATGGCTACACCTTC. Translating gives CASSRTGGRNYGYTF.

V gene TRBV9 combines with J gene TRBJ2-2; 10 bases agree with TRBD2. The CDR3 is made up of 16 amino acids. CDR1 is SGDLS, CDR2 YYNGEE, per germline. V dropped 2 bases and J dropped 7; count of bases not matched to a gene: 8. CDR3 coding DNA: TGTGCCAGCAGCGTCCCAATAGCGGGAGGTTTCGGGGAGCTGTTTTTT. It specifies CASSVPIAGGFGELFF. The entire variable domain, with the rest obtained from reference TRBV9 and TRBJ2-2, is as follows: DSGVTQTPKHLITATGQRVTLRCSPRSGDLSVYWYQQSLDQGLQFLIQYYNGEERAKGNILERFSAQQFPDLHSELNLSSLELGDSALYFCASSVPIAGGFGELFFGEGSRLTVL.

This clonotype came up a few times. The V gene is TRBV3-1, the J gene TRBJ1-6; no definite D call. The germline CDR1 and CDR2 sequences are LGHDT and YNNKEL (reference sequence). The CDR3 has 19 residues. The V end lost 4 bases, the J end lost 2 bases, and 21 bases lay between the germline ends. The CDR3 DNA sequence: TGTGCCAGCAGCCCATGGATTCAGGAGAATGACGCCTATAATTCACCCCTCCACTTT. Amino acid sequence: CASSPWIQENDAYNSPLHF.

The chain has TRBV5-1 and TRBJ1-1, with D possibly TRBD1 on 6 matching bases. This CDR3 is built from 16 residues. Trimming left V 4 bases short and J 7 bases short, with 23 bases between. From germline, CDR1 is SGHRS and CDR2 YFSETQ. CDR3 in amino acids: CASSLAGTKRTGEAFF. The CDR3 coding sequence is TGCGCCAGCAGCCTAGCCGGGACAAAAAGGACTGGTGAAGCTTTCTTT.

This clonotype has a handful of counts. V gene TRBV12-5 combines with J gene TRBJ1-2; a weak D match, TRBD1 (5 bases). V was clipped by 4 bases and J by 8 bases, with 11 bases between them. CDR3 size: 12 residues. In germline, CDR1 is LGHNT, CDR2 FRNRAP. Here the CDR3 DNA reads TGTGCTAGTGGTTCCCTCGGGGCCGGCTACACCTTC. Encoded protein: CASGSLGAGYTF.

This chain uses TRBV3-1 with TRBJ2-5; D unclear. CDR3 length: 11 amino acids. The V gene's germline CDR1 is LGHDT and CDR2 YNNKEL (reference sequence). V lost 3 bases to trimming and J lost 6 bases, with 5 bases between them. This chain's CDR3 is CASSHDKTQYF. DNA for the CDR3: TGTGCCAGCAGCCACGACAAGACCCAGTACTTC.

V usage is TRBV6-2 or TRBV6-3 and J usage is TRBJ2-1; TRBD2 is a possible D gene (6 bases). The CDR3 length is 16 residues. With 4 bases removed from V and 0 bases from J, the gap between germline ends came to 13 bases. Germline V gene data show CDR1 as MNHEY and CDR2 as SVGEGT. For the CDR3, the DNA is TGTGCCAGCAGTTCTCTAGCGTGGAGCTCCTACAATGAGCAGTTCTTC. Residues: CASSSLAWSSYNEQFF.

The CDR3 region is CASTTNWDRDRYGYTF. CDR3 DNA sequence: TGTGCCAGCACCACCAATTGGGACCGGGACCGCTATGGCTACACCTTC. V and J are TRBV11-1 and TRBJ1-2; a possible D gene is TRBD1 (5 bases). CDR1 and CDR2 from the germline V gene are SGHAT and FQDESV (reference sequence). The CDR3 consists of 16 residues. The V end was cut by 7 bases, the J end by 4 bases, with 22 bases between. Full variable domain (rest looked up from reference TRBV11-1 and TRBJ1-2): EAEVAQSPRYKITEKSQAVAFWCDPISGHATLYWYRQILGQGPELLVQFQDESVVDDSQLPKDRFSAERLKGVDSTLKIQPAELGDSAMYLCASTTNWDRDRYGYTFGSGTRLTVV.

The V gene is TRBV5-1, the J gene TRBJ2-7; 8 positions agree with TRBD1. Germline trimming cut 7 bases from V and 3 bases from J; bases unmatched to any gene: 9. The CDR3 runs 14 residues. CDR1 is SGHRS, CDR2 YFSETQ, per germline. CDR3 sequence reads: CASFPGQGVYEQYF. Written as DNA, the CDR3 is TGCGCCAGCTTTCCTGGACAGGGAGTCTACGAGCAGTACTTC.

The chain has TRBV12-3 or TRBV12-4 and TRBJ2-7, with 10 bases aligning to TRBD1. This CDR3 is built from 13 residues. V lost 6 bases, J lost 6 bases, and 5 bases stayed unmatched. CDR3 sequence reads: CASRPGQGGEQYF. The CDR3 coding sequence is TGTGCCAGCAGACCCGGACAGGGGGGCGAGCAGTACTTC.

The V gene is TRBV5-1, the J gene TRBJ1-6; tentatively, D is TRBD1 (6 bases). Trimming cost V 0 bases and J 5 bases, with 15 bases left between them. Germline CDR1 reads SGHRS; CDR2 reads YFSETQ. The CDR3 has 17 residues. The CDR3 nucleotides read TGCGCCAGCAGCTTGGCCAGGCAAGGGGGAGATAATTCACCCCTCCACTTT. It specifies CASSLARQGGDNSPLHF.

This clonotype occurred a few times. This chain connects TRBV7-9 to TRBJ2-3; D might be TRBD2 (5 bases). Trimming pared 3 bases from V and 4 bases from J, leaving 8 bases between. Germline V gives CDR1 SEHNR, CDR2 FQNEAQ (reference sequence). The CDR3 spans 13 residues. In DNA, the CDR3 is TGTGCCAGCAGCTTGGACTGGTCAGATACGCAGTATTTT. Its protein is CASSLDWSDTQYF.

In its sample, this clonotype was seen many times. V and J are TRBV5-1 and TRBJ1-6, with 12 positions matching TRBD1. There are 16 residues in the CDR3. After removal of 4 bases from V and 6 bases from J, the junction contained 5 bases not matched to a gene. Germline values: CDR1 SGHRS, CDR2 YFSETQ. The CDR3 DNA reads TGCGCCAGCAGCACGGGACAGGGGGCATCTAATTCACCCCTCCACTTT. As protein: CASSTGQGASNSPLHF.

As to this clonotype: This may stem from a read error, because a much larger clone lies one nucleotide away. The chain recombines TRBV2 with TRBJ2-5; D call uncertain. In germline, CDR1 is SNHLY, CDR2 FYNNEI. This CDR3 contains 14 residues. The CDR3 nucleotides read TGCGCCAGCAGCCAAGTTGGGGTGGGGGAGACCCAGTACTTC. It codes for CASSQVGVGETQYF.

In its sample, this clonotype was seen many times. V usage is TRBV5-1 and J usage is TRBJ1-1; D uncertain. Germline V gene lookup returns CDR1 SGHRS and CDR2 YFSETQ. This CDR3 has 15 residues. Trimming took 0 bases from V and 8 from J, leaving 17 bases between them. The CDR3 nucleotides read TGCGCCAGCAGCTTGGTTTTGCGGTCAGCGCAAGAAGCTTTCTTT. This codes for CASSLVLRSAQEAFF.

On this clonotype: One end of the junction does not line up with germline, which may come from a read error. The genes are TRBV5-1 and TRBJ1-4, with TRBD1 as a possible D gene (6 bases). The CDR3 covers 15 residues. The germline CDR1 and CDR2 sequences are SGHRS and YFSETQ. Here the CDR3 reads CASSFTGTTNEQLFF. The CDR3 DNA reads TGCGCCAGCAGCTTTACAGGGACAACTAATGAACAACTGTTTTTT.